Listed below are T cell receptor beta chains from one sample, sequenced in a study of T cell changes during pregnancy in multiple sclerosis. Sequencing was performed with immunoSEQ multiplex PCR; in TCRdb, only in-frame clones are kept and a portion is missing. The table has some 41,000 clones, roughly 87% seen once; the top ten hold more than 0.5%. The material sequenced was CD4+ T cells from peripheral blood mononuclear cells, taken in the first trimester of pregnancy. These receptors were obtained from a female donor with multiple sclerosis, enrolled in a pregnancy study. Both conserved end residues are trimmed from each CDR3. Fields, in order: CDR3 length, D gene, V gene, CDR3 protein. D genes are given only for firm matches.

length: 14
D: TRBD1
V: TRBV27
CDR3: ASTRFLGGTAYGYT

length: 10
D: NA
V: TRBV5-4
CDR3: AIQGGATEQY

length: 12
D: NA
V: TRBV7-3
CDR3: ASSPSYSYNEQF

length: 12
D: NA
V: TRBV7-9
CDR3: ASSDRQATDTQY

length: 13
D: NA
V: TRBV18
CDR3: ASSPVNNMNTEAF

length: 12
D: NA
V: TRBV19
CDR3: ASSTSGVTDTQY

length: 15
D: NA
V: TRBV4-1
CDR3: ASSQDIGASLPYEQY

length: 13
D: TRBD1
V: TRBV7-2
CDR3: ASSPTGQRDSPLH

length: 13
D: TRBD1
V: TRBV14
CDR3: ASSPWTGVTYEQY

length: 9
D: NA
V: TRBV30
CDR3: AWNRNTEAF

length: 11
D: TRBD1
V: TRBV14
CDR3: ASRKQGKSPLH

length: 14
D: TRBD2
V: TRBV9
CDR3: ASSVALAGGTETQY

length: 12
D: TRBD2
V: TRBV7-9
CDR3: ASPGLAGRNEQF

length: 10
D: NA
V: TRBV2
CDR3: ASRAEGGEQY

length: 13
D: NA
V: TRBV7-2
CDR3: ASSFQAEFGEKLF

length: 14
D: NA
V: TRBV18
CDR3: ASSPLYDRRSYEQY

length: 12
D: NA
V: TRBV7-2
CDR3: ASSFGGATDTQY

length: 13
D: NA
V: TRBV11-2
CDR3: ASSLSGHQNYGYT

length: 13
D: TRBD1
V: TRBV7-2
CDR3: ASSFAGTGGNTIY

length: 13
D: NA
V: TRBV9
CDR3: ASSVFSTTGYEQY

length: 12
D: NA
V: TRBV9
CDR3: ASSAPDIGNTIY

length: 11
D: NA
V: TRBV27
CDR3: ASSLSSVGGYT

length: 13
D: NA
V: TRBV6-6
CDR3: ASSYSAVMNTEAF

length: 15
D: TRBD1
V: TRBV11-2
CDR3: ASSSDRGGKANTEAF

length: 13
D: NA
V: TRBV11-2
CDR3: ASSLTGLVNEKLF

length: 11
D: NA
V: TRBV9
CDR3: ASSVGQGYGYT

length: 14
D: NA
V: TRBV5-1
CDR3: ASSGDGGVSTDTQY

length: 14
D: TRBD1
V: TRBV6-4
CDR3: ASSEPYRDSDYGYT

length: 11
D: NA
V: TRBV7-7
CDR3: ASSFSVQETQY